This TCR beta chain came from a study of shared clonotypes between healthy human individuals. As concerns this clone: Its specificity is not known.

The germline V gene has CDR1 SGHRS and CDR2 YFSETQ. The CDR3 is made up of 17 amino acids. V lost 3 bases to trimming and J lost 0 bases, with 16 bases between them. Study-wide findings and caveats: Blood alone was sampled, and tissue repertoires likely differ. A few donors had 4% to 6.5% of their naive CD4 clonotypes in common.

Profiling relied on immunoSEQ multiplex PCR, and the TCRdb table lists in-frame clones only, not all of them. The sample records hundreds of thousands of clones, around two thirds being singletons. The sample taken for sequencing was memory CD4+ T cells sorted from blood. The subset here: CD45RA-negative fraction. The rearrangement links TRBV5-1 to TRBJ1-3; D is ambiguous. This TCR was recovered from a woman under 40 in good health. The CDR3 DNA reads as TGCGCCAGCAGCTCAAACACTTTAGCAAGCTCTGGAAACACCATATATTTT. It codes for CASSSNTLASSGNTIYF.